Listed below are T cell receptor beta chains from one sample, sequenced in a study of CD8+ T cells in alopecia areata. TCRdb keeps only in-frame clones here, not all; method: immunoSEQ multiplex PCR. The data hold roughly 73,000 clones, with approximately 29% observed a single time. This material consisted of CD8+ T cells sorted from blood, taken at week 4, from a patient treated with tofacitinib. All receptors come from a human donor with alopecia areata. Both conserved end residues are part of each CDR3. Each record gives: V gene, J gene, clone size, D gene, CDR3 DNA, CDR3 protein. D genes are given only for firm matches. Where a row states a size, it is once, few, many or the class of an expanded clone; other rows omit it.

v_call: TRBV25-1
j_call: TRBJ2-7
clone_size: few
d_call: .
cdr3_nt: TGTGCCAGCAGGGTCGGCTCCTACGAGCAGTACTTC
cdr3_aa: CASRVGSYEQYF

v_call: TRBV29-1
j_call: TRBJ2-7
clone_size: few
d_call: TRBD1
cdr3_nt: TGCAGCGTTGACTACGGGACAGATCCTTACGAGCAGTACTTC
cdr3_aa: CSVDYGTDPYEQYF

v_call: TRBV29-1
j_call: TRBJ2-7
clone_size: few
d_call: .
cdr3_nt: TGCAGCGTTGGCACGTGGAACGAGCAGTACTTC
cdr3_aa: CSVGTWNEQYF

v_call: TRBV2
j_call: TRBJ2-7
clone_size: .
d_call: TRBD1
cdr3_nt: TGTGCCAGCAGCGTTACCGGGACAGGGATCTACGAGCAGTACTTC
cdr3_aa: CASSVTGTGIYEQYF

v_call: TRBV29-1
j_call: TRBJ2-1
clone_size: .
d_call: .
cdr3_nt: TGCAGCGTTGTGACAGCAAAGTCCCACAATGAGCAGTTCTTC
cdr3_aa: CSVVTAKSHNEQFF

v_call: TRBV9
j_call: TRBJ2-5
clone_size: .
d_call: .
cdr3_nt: TGTGCCAGCAGCGTAGGTTCGGCCACCCGAGAGACCCAGTACTTC
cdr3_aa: CASSVGSATRETQYF

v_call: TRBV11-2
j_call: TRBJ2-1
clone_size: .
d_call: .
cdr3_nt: TGTGCCAGCAGCTTAATGAGGGAGACTACTGAGCAGTTCTTC
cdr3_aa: CASSLMRETTEQFF

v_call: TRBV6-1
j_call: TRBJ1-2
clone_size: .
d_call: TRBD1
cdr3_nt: TGTGCCAGCAGTGAATGGACAGGGAACTATGGCTACACCTTC
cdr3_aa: CASSEWTGNYGYTF

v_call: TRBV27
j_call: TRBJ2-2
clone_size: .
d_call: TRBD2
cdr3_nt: TGTGCCAGCATCTCTAGCGGGAGGGCAAACACCGGGGAGCTGTTTTTT
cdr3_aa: CASISSGRANTGELFF

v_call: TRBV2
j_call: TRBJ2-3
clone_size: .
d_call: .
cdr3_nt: TGTGCCAGCAGTTCTTACAGGGCAGATACGCAGTATTTT
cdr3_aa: CASSSYRADTQYF

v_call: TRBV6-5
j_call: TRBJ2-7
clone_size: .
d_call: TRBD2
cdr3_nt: TGTGCCAGCAAACCGGGACTAGCGGCCTACGAGCAGTACTTC
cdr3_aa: CASKPGLAAYEQYF

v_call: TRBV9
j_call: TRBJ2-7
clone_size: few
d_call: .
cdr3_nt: TGTGCCAGCAGCAGGACCCATTCCGAGCAGTACTTC
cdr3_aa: CASSRTHSEQYF

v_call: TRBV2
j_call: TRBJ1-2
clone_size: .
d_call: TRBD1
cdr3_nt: TGTGCCAGCAGGGCCCGGGGCAGGGGGAGCGGCTACACCTTC
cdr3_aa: CASRARGRGSGYTF

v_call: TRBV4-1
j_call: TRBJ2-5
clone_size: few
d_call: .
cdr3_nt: TGCGCCAGCCGGGGGCAGGTAGGGGAGACCCAGTACTTC
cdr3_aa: CASRGQVGETQYF

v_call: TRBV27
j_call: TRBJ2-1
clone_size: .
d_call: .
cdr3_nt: TGTGCCAGCAGTTTACCCCGGGCTCATGAGCAGTTCTTC
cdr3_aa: CASSLPRAHEQFF